This TCR beta chain is from a study of blood T cell repertoires in COVID-19. Here immunoSEQ multiplex PCR was the method, and the copy in TCRdb shows in-frame clones only, minus some. This table has roughly 230,000 clones, around 83% appearing once. Sequences were obtained from peripheral blood. This sequence was found in a woman between 45 and 65 years old with acute or convalescent COVID-19.

CDR3 bases: TGTGCCTGGAGTGTACCGGACACTGAAGCTTTCTTT. Its translation: CAWSVPDTEAFF. V is TRBV30 and J is TRBJ1-1, with D uncertain. Trimming removed 0 bases from V and 3 bases from J, with 5 bases in between. The CDR3 runs 12 residues. The germline CDR1 and CDR2 sequences are GTSNPN and SVGIG (reference sequence). The variable domain in full, completed from reference TRBV30 and TRBJ1-1, reads SQTIHQWPATLVQPVGSPLSLECTVEGTSNPNLYWYRQAAGRGLQLLFYSVGIGQISSEVPQNLSASRPQDRQFILSSKKLLLSDSGFYLCAWSVPDTEAFFGQGTRLTVV.